A selection of T cell receptor beta chains follows, all from one sample in a study of post-analysis software for immune sequencing data. TCRdb reprocessed the PCR reads with MiXCR, giving one entry per CDR3 protein. The sample contains just over 250,000 distinct CDR3 sequences, 36% of which appear only once. The sample was blood. These receptors came from a girl aged 5 to 17 with multiple sclerosis. The CDR3 runs from the conserved cysteine through the conserved F or W. A D gene is named only where the DNA matches it firmly.

D gene	V gene	CDR3 protein
TRBD1	TRBV29-1	CSALEGTGTLYGYTF
TRBD1	TRBV29-1	CSAGTGGRGYTF
TRBD2	TRBV7-8	CASSLGGSPADTQYF
TRBD2	TRBV24-1	CATSDLTGTNDEQFF
NA	TRBV7-9	CASSFNGFVQYF
NA	TRBV30	CAWSVRSGGRGSEQFF
TRBD2	TRBV19	CASSTGTSGSKGEREQYF
TRBD2	TRBV7-3	CASSTSRGLARTDTQYF
NA	TRBV12-3/TRBV12-4	CASSKDREGSYNEQFF
NA	TRBV3-1	CASSQDHGNTEAFF
TRBD2	TRBV20-1	CSARMRLAGGLVTDTQYF
TRBD1	TRBV5-1	CASSFRGRVTYNEQFF
NA	TRBV11-3	CASSNRGSLGGETQYF
TRBD2	TRBV20-1	CSALFGGADTQYF
NA	TRBV6-5	CASSYGTVNTEAFF
NA	TRBV15	CATSREWGKPEAFF
NA	TRBV6-5	CASSTGTATNTQYF
NA	TRBV6-5	CASSYSPERANYGYTF
NA	TRBV7-2	CASSLERRTGTDTQYF
NA	TRBV12-3/TRBV12-4	CASSFGGLVDKNIQYF
NA	TRBV6-2/TRBV6-3	CASSPELSNEQFF
NA	TRBV29-1	CSVVGLEINNEQFF
NA	TRBV2	CASSERGIATDTQYF
NA	TRBV6-5	CASSYGWAGVGNEKLFF
NA	TRBV28	CASTPSGAYLGEQFF
NA	TRBV7-2	CASSEMGGSNYGYTF
TRBD2	TRBV25-1	CASATSGYEQYF
TRBD1	TRBV20-1	CSARPLGQGVLNQPQHF
TRBD2	TRBV5-1	CASSLWGGSSYEQYF
NA	TRBV20-1	CSARDRPTRSPTEAFF
NA	TRBV4-1	CASSQPQRLTSTDTQYF
NA	TRBV3-1	CASSQKPSGVNQPQHF
TRBD2	TRBV15	CATSRKLSGNSYEQYF
NA	TRBV12-3/TRBV12-4	CASSLFGDGEQFF
TRBD2	TRBV30	CAWNVARGTSGRTDTQYF
NA	TRBV5-1	CASSSGPPGANVLTF
NA	TRBV20-1	CSASSGPTTYEQYF
TRBD2	TRBV20-1	CSARGLAGYNEQFF
NA	TRBV29-1	CSTQGLNTEAFF
NA	TRBV5-1	CASSLEQTNEKLFF
NA	TRBV2	CASVYHEQYF
NA	TRBV7-2	CASSRFQGKTGELFF
NA	TRBV6-1	CASTSGTPLAKNIQYF
NA	TRBV6-5	CASSYGGKAFF
NA	TRBV4-1	CASSQATGNTEAFF
TRBD2	TRBV29-1	CSVVSGLAGDETQYF
NA	TRBV20-1	CSAPPGGLGGFDTQYF
NA	TRBV29-1	CSVTQGGYTF
NA	TRBV18	CASSLGGQSYEQYF
TRBD1	TRBV7-9	CASSLDRGPASLEAFF
NA	TRBV13	CASSSFGKGLSYNEQFF